This TCR beta chain was identified in a study of technical replicates of blood from a few donors. Some clones are missing from TCRdb's copy, which holds only in-frame ones; the method was immunoSEQ multiplex PCR. The sample lists about 89,000 clones; just under 95% were seen once. Trimming shortened V by 6 bases and J by 6 bases, and 5 bases separated the two germline ends. CDR3 length: 10 amino acids. Germline V gene data show CDR1 as LNHDA and CDR2 as SQIVND (reference sequence). The TCR was taken from a human donor in good health. The gene calls are TRBV19 and TRBJ1-2; no clear D. Material for sequencing was T cells isolated from PBMCs. CDR3 residues: CASSTDGYTF. CDR3 sequence (DNA): TGTGCCAGTAGCACGGATGGCTACACCTTC.